The 17 T cell receptor beta chains in this list originate from one sample, sequenced in a study of T cells after posttransplantation cyclophosphamide. The naive gate required viable CD3+CD4+ or CD3+CD8+ cells with CCR7+CD45RA+CD45RO-CD95-CD27+CD28+ phenotype. Assay used: immunoSEQ multiplex PCR; TCRdb lists only in-frame clones, some missing. The sample comprises roughly 30,000 clones, about 89% of which are singletons, and roughly 0.25% rests with the top ten. Input material: naive CD4+ T cells sorted from PBMCs. The receptors originated from a woman aged 60-75 years in good health, CMV-negative, and a related stem cell transplant donor.

The V gene is TRBV7-8, the J gene TRBJ2-7; 8 nucleotides line up with TRBD1. With V trimmed by 3 bases and J by 1 base, 2 bases remained unmatched. The V gene's germline CDR1 is SGHVS and CDR2 FQNEAQ. The CDR3 loop spans 14 amino acids. The DNA of the CDR3 is TGTGCCAGCAGCTTGACAGGGGAATCCTACGAGCAGTACTTC. It encodes CASSLTGESYEQYF.

The chain combines TRBV27 with TRBJ1-1; TRBD1 is a possible D gene (6 bases). The CDR3 runs to 14 residues. In germline, CDR1 is MNHEY, CDR2 SMNVEV (reference sequence). Trimming stripped 7 bases from V and 3 bases from J, with 15 bases between. CDR3 sequence (DNA): TGTGCCAGCAAAGAGCACAGGGTCCACACTGAAGCTTTCTTT. Its translation is CASKEHRVHTEAFF.

The chain carries TRBV7-9 and TRBJ1-3; tentatively, D is TRBD1 (6 bases). V gave up 1 base and J gave up 2 bases, with 12 bases separating them. Germline-derived CDR1 and CDR2 are SEHNR and FQNEAQ (reference sequence). The CDR3 has 16 residues. The DNA of the CDR3 is TGTGCCAGCAGCTTAGGACAGGCCGGGACTGGAAACACCATATATTTT. Translating gives CASSLGQAGTGNTIYF.

CDR3 sequence: CASSKRGGADTQYF. The CDR3 DNA sequence: TGCGCCAGCAGCAAGCGGGGGGGAGCAGATACGCAGTATTTT. The rearrangement joins TRBV10-1 to TRBJ2-3; 10 bases agree with TRBD2. The CDR3 has 14 residues. Germline assignment: CDR1 WNHNN and CDR2 SYGVQD (reference sequence). Trimming took 6 bases from V and 4 from J; bases not matched to a gene: 4.

The V gene is TRBV5-1, the J gene TRBJ2-7; no clear D gene. CDR3 length: 12 amino acids. Germline assignment: CDR1 SGHRS and CDR2 YFSETQ. Trimming stripped 2 bases from V and 0 bases from J, with 3 bases between. The CDR3 loop is CASSFNSYEQYF. Written as DNA, the CDR3 is TGCGCCAGCAGCTTTAACTCCTACGAGCAGTACTTC.

This chain uses TRBV4-2 with TRBJ2-5; TRBD1 might be the D (6 bases). CDR3 length: 19 amino acids. Germline CDR1 LGHNA, CDR2 YNFKEQ. The V end was cut by 0 bases, the J end by 7 bases, with 27 bases between. CDR3 DNA sequence: TGTGCCAGCAGCCAAGATCCCGCCCCAGGGGTGGGGACCCGGGGGACCCAGTACTTC. Translating gives CASSQDPAPGVGTRGTQYF.

The rearrangement uses TRBV28 and TRBJ1-2; TRBD1 agrees at 9 bases. Looked up from germline, CDR1 is MDHEN and CDR2 is SYDVKM. V was clipped by 5 bases and J by 4 bases; unmatched bases: 5. This CDR3 comprises 14 residues. CDR3 sequence (DNA): TGTGCCAGCAGTCACCCGGACAGGGGCTATGGCTACACCTTC. The encoded protein is CASSHPDRGYGYTF.

The V and J genes are TRBV6-6 and TRBJ2-3, with D maybe TRBD2 (6 bases). This CDR3 has 12 residues. V gave up 8 bases and J gave up 4 bases, with 10 bases separating them. CDR1 MNHNY and CDR2 SVGAGI come from the germline V gene (reference sequence). This CDR3 reads CASSGTSDTQYF. In DNA, the CDR3 is TGTGCCAGCTCCGGGACTTCAGATACGCAGTATTTT.

CDR3 region: CASSSTGSGNTIYF. In nucleotides, the CDR3 is TGTGCCAGCAGCTCGACAGGGTCTGGAAACACCATATATTTT. V gene TRBV11-1 combines with J gene TRBJ1-3; 7 nucleotides match TRBD1. Germline values: CDR1 SGHAT, CDR2 FQDESV (reference sequence). V lost 4 bases and J lost 1; bases outside the gene matches: 1. The CDR3 runs to 14 residues.

The rearrangement links TRBV27 to TRBJ2-7; 12 nucleotides match TRBD1. V was clipped by 3 bases and J by 6 bases; unmatched bases: 15. The CDR3 is 18 amino acids. From germline, CDR1 is MNHEY and CDR2 SMNVEV (reference sequence). This chain's CDR3 is CASSFGWDRGRGSGEQYF. DNA for the CDR3: TGTGCCAGCAGTTTCGGTTGGGACAGGGGGCGCGGGTCGGGCGAGCAGTACTTC.

The V call is TRBV28, the J call TRBJ1-2; 9 bases align to TRBD1. The CDR3 runs to 15 residues. With V trimmed by 2 bases and J by 6 bases, 7 bases remained unmatched. Germline CDR1 is MDHEN and CDR2 is SYDVKM. The CDR3 region has the DNA TGTGCCAGCAGTTTACCCCCGGGACAGGGAAATGGCTACACCTTC. Amino acid sequence: CASSLPPGQGNGYTF.

The V and J genes are TRBV11-3 and TRBJ2-4; 8 bases agree with TRBD2. There are 17 residues in the CDR3. Per germline, CDR1 SGHNT and CDR2 YENEEA. Trimming at V came to 1 base and at J to 1 base, leaving 6 bases not matched to a gene. The CDR3 nucleotides read TGTGCCAGCAGCTTAGGCGGGGGGTCGGGTGCCAAAAACATTCAGTACTTC. Translating it yields CASSLGGGSGAKNIQYF. Full variable domain (remainder filled in from reference TRBV11-3 and TRBJ2-4): EAGVVQSPRYKIIEKKQPVAFWCNPISGHNTLYWYLQNLGQGPELLIRYENEEAVDDSQLPKDRFSAERLKGVDSTLKIQPAELGDSAVYLCASSLGGGSGAKNIQYFGAGTRLSVL.

This chain joins TRBV5-1 and TRBJ2-7; 8 nucleotides agree with TRBD2. This CDR3 has 16 amino acids. V was pared by 0 bases and J by 1 base, with 6 bases of the junction left unmatched. Germline assignment: CDR1 SGHRS and CDR2 YFSETQ. CDR3 protein: CASSLVSGGLSYEQYF. CDR3 DNA sequence: TGCGCCAGCAGCTTGGTCTCGGGGGGGCTATCCTACGAGCAGTACTTC.

V is TRBV5-4 and J is TRBJ2-5; D perhaps matches TRBD1 (5 bases). CDR1 is SGHNT and CDR2 is YYREEE in the germline V gene (reference sequence). Trimming took 3 bases from V and 5 from J, leaving 14 bases between them. The CDR3 contains 14 residues. CDR3 sequence reads: CASSSSLKGETQYF. DNA for the CDR3: TGTGCCAGCAGCTCGAGCCTGAAGGGGGAGACCCAGTACTTC. Full variable domain (missing parts from reference TRBV5-4 and TRBJ2-5): ETGVTQSPTHLIKTRGQQVTLRCSSQSGHNTVSWYQQALGQGPQFIFQYYREEENGRGNFPPRFSGLQFPNYSSELNVNALELDDSALYLCASSSSLKGETQYFGPGTRLLVL.

The chain uses TRBV9 and TRBJ1-1, with D tentatively TRBD1 (5 bases). The CDR3 is 13 residues long. Germline assignment: CDR1 SGDLS and CDR2 YYNGEE. V was clipped by 0 bases and J by 6 bases, with 9 bases between them. The chain's CDR3 is CASSVEGYSEAFF. As DNA, the CDR3 is TGTGCCAGCAGCGTAGAGGGGTACTCTGAAGCTTTCTTT.

Comments on this clone: At one of its ends the junction is not consistent with the germline gene, which may arise from a read error. This chain joins TRBV6-5 and TRBJ2-7; 10 positions match TRBD1. Germline V CDR1 and CDR2: MNHEY, SVGAGI. The CDR3 totals 15 residues. In DNA form, the CDR3 reads TGTGCCAGCAGTAGACAGGGGGCCCTCTCCGACGAGCAGTACTTC. It encodes CASSRQGALSDEQYF.

CDR3 region: CASSTGTGRLSNQPQHF. The CDR3 DNA sequence: TGTGCCAGCAGCACGGGGACAGGGCGGCTTAGCAATCAGCCCCAGCATTTT. The V and J genes are TRBV5-5 and TRBJ1-5; 9 bases are shared with TRBD1. CDR1 is SGHKS and CDR2 is YYEKEE in the germline V gene (reference sequence). With V trimmed by 4 bases and J by 0 bases, 8 bases remained unmatched. The CDR3 has 17 amino acids.